A selection of T cell receptor beta chains follows, all from one sample in a study of cytomegalovirus exposure and HLA in healthy donors. Sequencing was performed with immunoSEQ multiplex PCR; in TCRdb, only in-frame clones are kept and a portion is missing. This sample has 150,000 to 180,000 clones, with about 83% found just once. Sequencing input: PBMCs. The receptors here all came from a middle-aged woman in good health and CMV-seronegative. CDR3s include the opening cysteine and the closing phenylalanine or tryptophan. A D gene is named only where the DNA matches it firmly. Rows give clone size only sometimes, using once, few, many, or a class for an expanded clone.

.,TRBV13,.,TRBJ1-3,TGTGCCAGCAGCTTATCTGGTCAGGGAACTGGAAACACCATATATTTT,CASSLSGQGTGNTIYF
.,TRBV2,.,TRBJ2-5,TGTGCCAGCTCTCTGTCAGGGGCGGAGACCCAGTACTTC,CASSLSGAETQYF
.,TRBV11-2,TRBD1,TRBJ1-2,TGTGCCAGCAGCCCCCCCGGGACAGGGTTATTTGGCTACACCTTC,CASSPPGTGLFGYTF
.,TRBV15,TRBD1,TRBJ2-2,TGTGCCACCAGCAGAGGTTCCGGGACAGGGGGGAACACCGGGGAGCTGTTTTTT,CATSRGSGTGGNTGELFF
.,TRBV6-5,.,TRBJ2-6,TGTGCCAGCAGCCTGGGGACTTTTGGGGCCAACGTCCTGACTTTC,CASSLGTFGANVLTF
.,TRBV5-6,.,TRBJ1-1,TGTGCCAGCAGCTTCTTTATGGGGGGGATGAACACTGAAGCTTTCTTT,CASSFFMGGMNTEAFF
once,TRBV7-9,.,TRBJ2-7,TGTGCCAGCAGCCCCGCCGGGACTCGGAAGACCTACGAGCAGTACTTC,CASSPAGTRKTYEQYF
.,TRBV5-8,.,TRBJ1-2,TGTGCCAGCAGCTTGGGAGGCTATGGCTACACCTTC,CASSLGGYGYTF
.,TRBV4-1,TRBD2,TRBJ2-7,TGCGCCAGCGGCGGGGGGCCCTACGAGCAGTACTTC,CASGGGPYEQYF
.,TRBV7-5,.,TRBJ2-5,TGTGCCAGAAGCTTCCACAGGGTGGCAGAGACCCAGTACTTC,CARSFHRVAETQYF
.,TRBV18,TRBD1,TRBJ1-4,TGTGCCAGCTCTCCCAGCCGGGACAGGATTGAAAAACTGTTTTTT,CASSPSRDRIEKLFF
.,TRBV7-2,TRBD1,TRBJ1-5,TGTGCCAGCAGCCGCTCCCGACAGGGTACCTCAAACCAGCCCCAGCATTTT,CASSRSRQGTSNQPQHF
.,TRBV29-1,TRBD1,TRBJ2-2,TGCAGCGTTGGGCTTCGACAGGGGGCTAGGAACACCGGGGAGCTGTTTTTT,CSVGLRQGARNTGELFF
.,TRBV5-1,.,TRBJ1-4,TGCGCCAGCAGCTGGAGCCCAGATGCAACTAATGAAAAACTGTTTTTT,CASSWSPDATNEKLFF
.,TRBV5-1,.,TRBJ1-4,TGCGCCAGCAGTCCCCAGGCTTCCAATGAAAAACTGTTTTTT,CASSPQASNEKLFF
.,TRBV30,.,TRBJ1-2,TGTGCCTGGGGGTCGTTAAGGGGCGGCTACACCTTC,CAWGSLRGGYTF
once,TRBV7-6,.,TRBJ2-1,TGTGCCAGCAGCTTAGTGACGGGAAACAATGAGCAGTTCTTC,CASSLVTGNNEQFF
.,TRBV7-9,.,TRBJ1-2,TGTGCCAGCAGCTTAGACAGCTCTGGCTACACCTTC,CASSLDSSGYTF
few,TRBV5-4,.,TRBJ1-2,TGTGCCAGCAGCTTTGGGTCAGGGGATGGCTACACCTTC,CASSFGSGDGYTF
once,TRBV25-1,.,TRBJ1-1,TGTGCCAGCAGTGAATATATGGGGCAGAGCAGGGGAGCTTTCTTT,CASSEYMGQSRGAFF
once,TRBV18,.,TRBJ1-4,TGTGCCAGCATGCCAGGGGCAACTAATGAAAAACTGTTTTTT,CASMPGATNEKLFF
once,TRBV10-2,.,TRBJ1-2,TGCGCCAGCAGTGATCTCCCTAACTATGGCTACACCTTC,CASSDLPNYGYTF
.,TRBV12-5,TRBD1,TRBJ1-2,TGTGCTAGTGGTTTGGCGGGGACAGATGGCTACACCTTC,CASGLAGTDGYTF
few,TRBV9,.,TRBJ2-1,TGTGCCAGCAGCGAAGACAGCTCCTACAATGAGCAGTTCTTC,CASSEDSSYNEQFF
.,TRBV5-4,.,TRBJ1-1,TGTGCCAGCAGCACGGACAGATTGAACACTGAAGCTTTCTTT,CASSTDRLNTEAFF
.,TRBV5-1,TRBD1,TRBJ1-2,TGCGCCAGCAGCTCGACCCAGGGGGCCGCAAACTATGGCTACACCTTC,CASSSTQGAANYGYTF
.,TRBV19,TRBD1,TRBJ2-7,TGTGCCAGTAGTATCGACAGGGGCGCCTACGAGCAGTACTTC,CASSIDRGAYEQYF
.,TRBV5-1,TRBD2,TRBJ2-5,TGCGCCAGCAGCTTGGGCGGGGGAGGCCGAGAGACCCAGTACTTC,CASSLGGGGRETQYF
.,TRBV5-4,.,TRBJ1-2,TGTGCCAGCAGCCTAGTAGGCCTCCGAATGAACGGCTACACCTTC,CASSLVGLRMNGYTF
.,TRBV28,.,TRBJ2-5,TGTGCCAGCAGTTTTTCAGGACAGCAAGAGACCCAGTACTTC,CASSFSGQQETQYF
.,TRBV4-1,.,TRBJ2-1,TGCGCCAGCAGCTCACAGTGGGATGAGCAGTTCTTC,CASSSQWDEQFF
.,TRBV6-1,TRBD1,TRBJ2-7,TGTGCCAGCAGGACAGGGAGTAGCTACGAGCAGTACTTC,CASRTGSSYEQYF
.,TRBV7-9,.,TRBJ2-7,TGTGCCAGCAGCTTAGACCCAGGGCAAGGGCAGGACGAGCAGTACTTC,CASSLDPGQGQDEQYF
.,TRBV5-1,TRBD1,TRBJ2-1,TGCGCCACCGCCCCGGGACAGCTAAGTCTAGGGGGTGAGCAGTTCTTC,CATAPGQLSLGGEQFF
.,TRBV11-3,.,TRBJ2-3,TGTGCCAGCAGCCCGCCCCTCCTCCGGGGCACAGATACGCAGTATTTT,CASSPPLLRGTDTQYF
.,TRBV2,.,TRBJ1-1,TGTGCCAGCAATGTCAGGATGGAGGACACTGAAGCTTTCTTT,CASNVRMEDTEAFF
.,TRBV19,TRBD1,TRBJ1-5,TGTGCCAGTAGTGCCTGGACAGGGGTCAATCAGCCCCAGCATTTT,CASSAWTGVNQPQHF
.,TRBV9,.,TRBJ2-7,TGTGCCAGCAGCGTAGACCCCAACGGAGGCGAGCAGTACTTC,CASSVDPNGGEQYF
.,TRBV7-7,TRBD1,TRBJ1-4,TGTGCTAGCAGCTTGGACAGGGAGGAAAAACTGTTTTTT,CASSLDREEKLFF
.,TRBV19,.,TRBJ1-1,TGTGCCAGTAGTATAGTGGGGGCTTGGACTGAAGCTTTCTTT,CASSIVGAWTEAFF
few,TRBV9,.,TRBJ2-3,TGTGCCAGCAGCGTACAAACAGATACGCAGTATTTT,CASSVQTDTQYF
.,TRBV27,.,TRBJ1-6,TGTGCCAGCAGTAGCAGCCGGGCCTATAATTCACCCCTCCACTTT,CASSSSRAYNSPLHF